This T cell receptor beta chain emerged from a study of blood T cell repertoires in COVID-19. For the study at large: The samples span acute and convalescent COVID-19 from the United States, Italy and Spain. Sources were T cells, B-cell-depleted T cells, or PBMCs; the material itself was cDNA or gDNA.

Original processing notes: Amplification of reference gene primers provided the estimated nucleated cell counts. Measured with immunoSEQ multiplex PCR; TCRdb has only the in-frame clones, and not every one. That table furnishes V, J and clone size, whereas the DNA furnished D and trimming. The table lists tens of thousands of clones, 75% to 85% of them singletons. Losses at the gene ends were 5 bases for V and 3 bases for J; bases not matched to a gene: 5. CDR1 and CDR2 (germline): SGHTA, FQGNSA. The CDR3 is 15 residues long. The origin of this receptor is a woman of 80 years or more with acute or convalescent COVID-19. The chain combines TRBV7-2 with TRBJ2-1, with 9 nucleotides matching TRBD1. Sequencing was done on a sample of peripheral blood. CDR3 sequence: CASSRDRVRYNEQFF. In DNA, the CDR3 is TGTGCCAGCAGCCGGGACAGGGTCCGCTACAATGAGCAGTTCTTC.